The source of this TCR beta chain is a study of blood T cell repertoires in COVID-19 (TCRdb year 2020). Looking at the study overall: Samples covering the acute and convalescent phases of COVID-19 were provided by collaborators in the United States, Italy and Spain. The material from the prospective study consisted of cDNA or gDNA derived from T cells, B-cell-depleted T cells, or PBMCs. A de-identified subject ID, COVID-19 status, age in years and sex were almost always included in the sample metadata. Where HLA class I and class II types were available, the types were taken from metadata supplied by the sample provider, not from assay-based typing. Subjects who had been exposed to COVID-19, were actively infected with it, or had recovered from it provided the deeply sampled blood TCRbeta repertoires that made up the dataset. The samples were drawn from two sources: the first 160 participants of the ongoing ImmuneRACE study, and 1,254 subjects contributed by 6 global collaborators. A freely available public database, intended as a resource for researchers studying the immune response to SARS-CoV-2, is where the repertoires were released. Study-wide findings and limitations: The quantity of clinical and demographic metadata differed by source and by participant and was supplied without curation.

CDR1 and CDR2 are read off the germline V gene as MGHRA and YSYEKL. Inclusive of the bounding cysteine and phenylalanine, the CDR3 is 17 residues long. Left in the record is the CDR3 DNA by itself, 51 bases read in frame from the first base. Ends trimmed: V by 0 bases, J by 4 bases; bases unmatched to a gene: 8. Note on this clone: Its cognate antigen has yet to be identified. No much larger clonotype is one base removed from it; base qualities were not supplied.

TCRbeta CDR3 regions were amplified from genomic DNA by means of the immunoSEQ Assay, a bias-controlled multiplex PCR. From the authors' description of their analysis: Within the assay, amplification of reference gene primers was used to estimate how many nucleated cells each sample contained. To quantify the absolute abundance of each unique TCRbeta CDR3 rearrangement, sequence reads were collapsed and filtered. Productive Simpson clonality was computed per sample as the square root of Simpson's diversity index over productive rearrangements. This immuneACCESS table, as held by TCRdb, lists in-frame sequences with V and J called but not all clones. Of the missing ones, under half trace to an unresolved V gene in checked studies; the others have no known cause. V and J calls plus clone size are reproduced from that table; the DNA served to infer D and trimming. The table for this sample lists around 170,000 clones; roughly 82% of them were counted only once. The ten biggest clones cover roughly 9.1% of the sample.

Participants in the prospective study were enrolled through a virtual design, were aged roughly 18 to 90 years, and lived in some 24 United States geographic areas. In the prospective study, participants were assigned to cohorts based on the clinical history participants reported in a screening survey and a study questionnaire. Recovered participants in ImmuneRACE Cohort 3 were defined by two consecutive negative NP/OP PCR tests, clearance by a healthcare professional, or resolution of symptoms. In the prospective study, whole blood, serum and a nasopharyngeal or oropharyngeal swab were collected from each participant by mobile phlebotomists. Over a 2-month period, participants in the prospective study had the option of providing additional blood draws and questionnaires. Before DNA extraction, blood samples from the prospective study were shipped at room temperature or frozen.

The sequence derives from a woman aged 25 to 39 who had recovered from COVID-19. The sequence links TRBV4-1 to TRBJ2-3; 9 of the junction bases match TRBD1. The sequenced sample consisted of PBMCs or T cells enriched from blood (not recorded which). The nucleotide sequence is TGCGCCAGCAGCCAAGACTTGGGACAGGGTTCCCCAGATACGCAGTATTTT. This translates into CASSQDLGQGSPDTQYF.